This T cell receptor beta chain was found in a study of spatial heterogeneity in lung cancer. Sample share makes this clonotype large. Its antigen is undetermined. For a library built for alpha chains, this beta chain is a stray read; little rests on its size. The time point was: sample taken at primary tumor resection. Germline values: CDR1 DFQATT, CDR2 SNEGSKA (reference sequence). The CDR3 spans 14 residues. Trimming removed 0 bases from V and 4 bases from J, with 9 bases in between. Study results and limitations: Tumors with more nonsynonymous mutations had more expanded intratumoral alpha and beta TCRs.

TCRdb independently ran MiXCR on the 5' RACE reads; one entry per CDR3 protein. This table holds over 10,000 distinct CDR3 sequences, approximately 5.6% found once. The sequences come from lung tumor tissue, collected at surgery. The chain has TRBV20-1 and TRBJ2-2; the D is unclear. The receptor was derived from a female donor with early-stage non-small cell lung cancer. In DNA, the CDR3 is TGCAGTGCTAGAGATATTCAGACCACCGGGGAGCTGTTTTTT. This gives the protein CSARDIQTTGELFF.